The entry that follows covers one T cell receptor beta chain sequence. Antigen specificity is unknown. Deletions cut 6 bases from V and 7 bases from J, with 13 bases between. Per the germline V gene, CDR1 is SGDLS and CDR2 is YYNGEE. The CDR3 sequence is 13 residues long. The sample comes from a study of cytomegalovirus exposure and HLA in healthy donors. Study information: Both the approximately 120 validation repertoires and the 600 to 700 first-cohort repertoires used the same platform, as reported by a later analysis.

Study-level points and caveats: Reported results showed that the classifier diagnosed cytomegalovirus status with high specificity and sensitivity.

Data came from immunoSEQ multiplex PCR; TCRdb stores just in-frame clones and leaves some out. The sample has roughly 330,000 clones, about 90% seen once. The donors were in the approximately 130-subject validation cohort; that cohort was separate from the roughly 700-subject first cohort. This chain uses TRBV9 with TRBJ2-2; no reliable D call. This receptor was taken from a woman aged 25 to 45 in good health and CMV-seropositive. Input material: PBMCs. CDR3 coding DNA: TGTGCCAGCACCGGAAATTTTAACGGGGAGCTGTTTTTT. As protein: CASTGNFNGELFF.